This entry describes one TCR beta chain. This specimen belongs to a study of blood T cell repertoires in COVID-19. Study details: Spain, Italy and the United States supplied samples that represented acute and convalescent COVID-19.

V dropped 3 bases and J dropped 3; count of bases not matched to a gene: 5. Germline V gives CDR1 SGHTA, CDR2 FQGNSA. The CDR3 consists of 15 residues. Per the study methods: Amplification from reference gene primers served as the basis for estimated nucleated cell counts. The protocol was immunoSEQ multiplex PCR, while the TCRdb copy is restricted to in-frame clones and leaves out a portion. Clone size and the V and J calls come from that table; the DNA yielded D and trimming. This table holds approximately 200,000 clones, roughly nine tenths found once. The specimen sequenced was peripheral blood. This clonotype was obtained from a woman aged 45-65 years with acute or convalescent COVID-19. The chain employs TRBV7-2 and TRBJ2-7; 10 bases line up with TRBD1. CDR3 bases: TGTGCCAGCAGCTTCGGGACAGGGGTAGGCTACGAGCAGTACTTC. Its protein is CASSFGTGVGYEQYF.